The present T cell receptor beta chain was sequenced within a study of shared clonotypes between healthy human individuals. Whole-study context: The cohort had a couple of women and a few men, ages 18 to 49.

For this clone: Its antigen remains unknown.

It was at deep level that the assay was run. Across several immunoSEQ plates, the genomic DNA of each subset was split evenly. The method was immunoSEQ multiplex PCR; TCRdb's version includes in-frame clones alone and lacks a portion of them. The table includes about 2.4 million clones, 80% to 95% detected once. Study conclusions and caveats: Non-shared clonotypes were found to have lower generation probabilities than the clonotypes that were shared by all four of the sorted-subset donors.

The source is a man aged 18 to 35 in good health. Some clones in this sample may be carry-over from other donors' samples. The sequenced sample was naive CD4+ T cells from PBMCs. Documented subset: CD45RA+ positively selected.

CDR3 sequence reads: CASSPGPGVNQPQHF. For the CDR3, the DNA is TGCGCCAGCAGCCCCGGTCCAGGGGTCAATCAGCCCCAGCATTTT. The rearrangement uses TRBV4-1 and TRBJ1-5, with D possibly matching TRBD1 (6 bases). CDR3 length: 15 residues. The V gene's germline CDR1 is MGHRA and CDR2 YSYEKL. V was cut by 4 bases and J by 3 bases, with 13 bases left in between.